This entry lists 7 T cell receptor beta chains sequenced from one sample in a study of blood T cell repertoires in COVID-19 (dated by TCRdb to about 2020). The library was produced with the immunoSEQ multiplex PCR assay. Imported from immuneACCESS, the table was reduced by TCRdb to in-frame sequences with V and J called. These copies leave out some clones; in studies compared against another copy, an unresolved V gene accounts for under half, and the cause of the remainder is not known. The sample has around 97,000 clones on record, 80% to 90% of them singletons. The ten largest clones add up to 15% to 19% of the sample. The sample consisted of peripheral blood. These receptor sequences come from a human donor in a cohort sampled during active COVID-19.

The table lists this clone with a count of one. The chain combines TRBV24-1 with TRBJ2-2; TRBD2 matches at 9 bases. The V gene's germline CDR1 is KGHDR and CDR2 SFDVKD. The ends lost 8 bases at V and 3 bases at J; junction bases unmatched: 9. The CDR3 loop spans 16 amino acids. DNA for the CDR3: TGTGCCACCACCCCCAGCGGGAGGTCCGACACCGGGGAGCTGTTTTTT. This translates into CATTPSGRSDTGELFF.

V is TRBV10-2 and J is TRBJ2-1; D possibly corresponds to TRBD1 (6 bases). Germline lookup yields CDR1 WSHSY and CDR2 SAAADI. The CDR3 extends over 13 amino acids. Trimming stripped 7 bases from V and 8 bases from J, with 15 bases between. The CDR3 DNA is TGCGCCAGCACGGACAGTGGGGGACATGAGCAGTTCTTC. Protein sequence: CASTDSGGHEQFF.

The chain joins TRBV2 to TRBJ2-5; D unresolved. CDR3 length: 13 amino acids. Germline V CDR1 and CDR2: SNHLY, FYNNEI. V was clipped by 3 bases and J by 5 bases, with 10 bases between them. The CDR3 DNA is TGTGCCAGCAGTGACGGGTTCGGCGAGACCCAGTACTTC. It specifies CASSDGFGETQYF.

The gene calls are TRBV7-9 and TRBJ2-2; the D is unclear. This CDR3 is 12 amino acids long. V was cut by 5 bases and J by 6 bases, with 7 bases left in between. Germline loops: CDR1 SEHNR, CDR2 FQNEAQ (reference sequence). The CDR3 loop is CASSEPAGELFF. CDR3 nucleotides: TGTGCCAGCAGCGAGCCTGCCGGGGAGCTGTTTTTT. The whole variable domain, filled in from reference TRBV7-9 and TRBJ2-2, reads DTGVSQNPRHKITKRGQNVTFRCDPISEHNRLYWYRQTLGQGPEFLTYFQNEAQLEKSRLLSDRFSAERPKGSFSTLEIQRTEQGDSAMYLCASSEPAGELFFGEGSRLTVL.

V and J are TRBV28 and TRBJ1-1; 8 bases match TRBD1. The V and J ends lost 8 bases and 7 bases, in that order; junction bases with no gene match: 6. CDR1 and CDR2 from the germline V gene are MDHEN and SYDVKM. CDR3 length equals 12 residues. CDR3 region: CASHDRGGEAFF. In nucleotides, the CDR3 is TGTGCCAGCCACGACAGGGGTGGTGAAGCTTTCTTT. Drawing the rest from reference TRBV28 and TRBJ1-1, the complete variable domain is DVKVTQSSRYLVKRTGEKVFLECVQDMDHENMFWYRQDPGLGLRLIYFSYDVKMKEKGDIPEGYSVSREKKERFSLILESASTNQTSMYLCASHDRGGEAFFGQGTRLTVV.

The chain employs TRBV6-1 and TRBJ1-2, with 10 bases that match TRBD1. The J segment lost 2 bases and the V segment lost 4 bases, leaving 7 bases of the junction unmatched. CDR1 and CDR2 from the germline V gene are MNHNS and SASEGT. The CDR3 runs to 16 residues. CDR3 DNA: TGTGCCAGCAGTGTCACGGGACAGGGGTCCAACTATGGCTACACCTTC. This translates into CASSVTGQGSNYGYTF.

This chain uses TRBV7-3 with TRBJ2-3, with TRBD2 matching over 15 bases. The J segment lost 3 bases and the V segment lost 4 bases, leaving 2 bases of the junction unmatched. CDR1 and CDR2 from the germline V gene are SGHTA and FQGTGA. The CDR3 is 16 residues long. The CDR3 sequence is CASSYGLAGGTDTQYF. The CDR3 nucleotides read TGTGCCAGCAGCTACGGACTAGCGGGGGGGACAGATACGCAGTATTTT.